The 18 T cell receptor beta chains in this list originate from one sample, sequenced in a study of regulatory T cells in long-lasting Graves disease. Assembly of TCR beta libraries relied on iRepertoire HTBI primers together with Arm-PCR of CDR3 regions. TCRdb re-analysed the multiplex PCR reads in MiXCR, keeping a single row per CDR3 protein. The table shows around 460,000 distinct CDR3 sequences, with 11% to 15% occurring only once. Regarding time point: newly diagnosed GD, antithyroid drugs for less than 3 months. RNA extracted from PBMCs served as the sequencing template. These same data were also listed under a study on T cells in Graves' hyperthyroidism and ophthalmopathy.

The starting material was peripheral blood mononuclear cells (PBMCs), obtained at new diagnosis, from a patient treated with antithyroid drugs. These receptors came from a woman aged 50 to 65 with Graves disease.

CDR3 amino acids: CASSLAISGRNYEQYF. DNA for the CDR3: TGTGCCAGCAGTTTAGCGATAAGCGGGAGAAACTACGAGCAGTACTTC. The chain links TRBV12-3 or TRBV12-4 to TRBJ2-7, with TRBD2 matching 8 bases. Trimming at V came to 0 bases and at J to 3 bases, leaving 7 bases not matched to a gene. The CDR3 covers 16 residues.

This clonotype appeared once. This may arise from a read error, as a much more abundant clone is one base away. The chain recombines TRBV6-5 with TRBJ1-1, with D possibly matching TRBD1 (5 bases). This CDR3 is built from 14 residues. Germline V gene data show CDR1 as MNHEY and CDR2 as SVGAGI. CDR3 nucleotides: TGTGCCAGCAATTACTCTGGGGCGAACACTGAAGCTTTCTTT. This encodes CASNYSGANTEAFF.

This clonotype was observed at least ten times. This sequence joins TRBV19 and TRBJ1-5; TRBD1 aligns across 7 bases. The CDR3 extends over 15 amino acids. J gave up 0 bases and V 3 bases, and 2 bases lay outside the gene matches. CDR1 and CDR2 from the germline V gene are LNHDA and SQIVND (reference sequence). The CDR3 is CASSMGQLSNQPQHF. The CDR3 DNA sequence: TGTGCCAGTAGTATGGGACAGCTTAGCAATCAGCCCCAGCATTTT.

The rearrangement links TRBV11-3 to TRBJ2-2; 9 bases fit TRBD2. CDR3 length: 16 residues. Germline V gene lookup returns CDR1 SGHNT and CDR2 YENEEA. The junction had 4 bases not matched to a gene; V was cut back by 5 bases and J by 0 bases. CDR3 in amino acids: CASSAREGTNTGELFF. The CDR3 DNA sequence: TGTGCCAGCAGCGCGCGGGAGGGGACGAACACCGGGGAGCTGTTTTTT.

In its sample, this clonotype was seen many times. The chain couples TRBV5-1 to TRBJ2-7; D not resolved. Germline V gives CDR1 SGHRS, CDR2 YFSETQ. The CDR3 totals 14 residues. V was shortened by 6 bases and J by 2 bases, with 15 bases between the two germline ends. The CDR3 nucleotides are TGCGCCAGCACCCCCGGGCAGGCTCCCTACGAGCAGTACTTC. Its translation is CASTPGQAPYEQYF.

This clonotype has only a few counts. The V and J genes are TRBV3-1 and TRBJ2-5, with D uncertain. Trimming shortened V by 1 base and J by 0 bases, and 3 bases separated the two germline ends. CDR3 length: 13 amino acids. CDR1 and CDR2 from the germline V gene are LGHDT and YNNKEL (reference sequence). CDR3 loop: CASSQGDQETQYF. CDR3 in DNA: TGTGCCAGCAGCCAAGGAGACCAAGAGACCCAGTACTTC.

The chain uses TRBV4-1 and TRBJ2-1, with 8 bases that match TRBD2. The CDR3 has 16 residues. Germline loops: CDR1 MGHRA, CDR2 YSYEKL. V was pared by 0 bases and J by 4 bases, with 5 bases of the junction left unmatched. CDR3 loop: CASSQDPAGGYNEQFF. The CDR3 region has the DNA TGCGCCAGCAGCCAAGATCCGGCGGGAGGATACAATGAGCAGTTCTTC.

The chain links TRBV18 to TRBJ2-7; 7 nucleotides agree with TRBD1. This CDR3 has 14 amino acids. In germline, CDR1 is KGHSH, CDR2 LQKENI. The V gene end was trimmed by 4 bases and the J gene end by 5 bases; junction bases not matched to a gene: 8. The CDR3 protein is CASSHGQAPHEQYF. In nucleotides, the CDR3 is TGTGCCAGCTCACACGGACAGGCCCCCCACGAGCAGTACTTC.

The rearrangement uses TRBV10-1 and TRBJ2-7, with unresolved D. The DNA end lines up better with TRBJ2-5; the J call may be wrong. Germline V gene sequence: CDR1 WNHNN, CDR2 SYGVQD (reference sequence). The CDR3 is 13 amino acids. CDR3 residues: CASSRLSWETQYF. The CDR3 coding sequence is TGCGCCAGCAGTAGACTGAGTTGGGAGACCCAGTACTTC.

V is TRBV9 and J is TRBJ2-1, with TRBD1 matching 7 bases. Looked up from germline, CDR1 is SGDLS and CDR2 is YYNGEE. Trimming cost V 0 bases and J 10 bases; bases outside gene matches: 10. The CDR3 totals 15 residues. CDR3 sequence (DNA): TGTGCCAGCAGCGTAGCCACAGGGGCGACCTACGAGCAGTTCTTC. This codes for CASSVATGATYEQFF.

This chain connects TRBV3-1 to TRBJ2-1, with 12 bases matching TRBD2. This CDR3 region has 19 residues. Germline V gene lookup returns CDR1 LGHDT and CDR2 YNNKEL (reference sequence). The ends lost 0 bases at V and 3 bases at J; junction bases unmatched: 9. The CDR3 DNA follows: TGTGCCAGCAGCCAAGAAGGACTAGCGGGATCCTCATACTACAATGAGCAGTTCTTC. Protein product: CASSQEGLAGSSYYNEQFF.

In its sample, this clonotype was seen many times. J is TRBJ2-7 and V is TRBV10-3, with 9 nucleotides matching TRBD1. CDR3 size: 14 residues. V was pared by 5 bases and J by 5 bases, with 7 bases of the junction left unmatched. From germline, CDR1 is ENHRY and CDR2 SYGVKD. The CDR3, as DNA: TGTGCCATCAGTTCGGGACAGGGTTTCCACGAGCAGTACTTC. Its protein product is CAISSGQGFHEQYF.

The chain couples TRBV11-2 to TRBJ2-5; possibly TRBD1 or TRBD2 for D (5 bases each). CDR1 SGHAT and CDR2 FQNNGV come from the germline V gene. Trimming took off 5 bases at V and 1 base at J, with 11 bases between the two ends. The CDR3 length is 14 residues. This CDR3 reads CASSQNGAQETQYF. The CDR3 DNA is TGTGCCAGCAGCCAAAACGGGGCCCAAGAGACCCAGTACTTC.

At least ten counts were recorded for this clonotype. The chain has TRBV20-1 and TRBJ2-7; TRBD2 aligns across 14 bases. Germline lookup yields CDR1 DFQATT and CDR2 SNEGSKA (reference sequence). The CDR3 runs to 16 residues. Trimming at V came to 6 bases and at J to 0 bases, leaving 7 bases not matched to a gene. This CDR3 reads CSARLAGGIVSYEQYF. In nucleotides, the CDR3 is TGCAGTGCGCGACTAGCGGGAGGGATCGTCTCCTACGAGCAGTACTTC.

The sample holds many counts of this clonotype. The chain has TRBV6-2 or TRBV6-3 and TRBJ2-3; 7 bases line up with TRBD1. CDR1 MNHEY and CDR2 SVGEGT come from the germline V gene. The CDR3 totals 16 residues. Unmatched junction bases numbered 9, after V lost 2 bases and J lost 4 bases. For the CDR3, the DNA is TGTGCCAGCAGTTACCGCTGGACAGGACGTGCAGATACGCAGTATTTT. It is translated as CASSYRWTGRADTQYF.

This clonotype has ten or more counts. This rearrangement joins TRBV5-4 to TRBJ2-3, with TRBD2 identical over 12 bases. Germline-derived CDR1 and CDR2 are SGHNT and YYREEE (reference sequence). The trim removed 1 base at V and 6 bases at J, leaving 3 bases unmatched. CDR3 length equals 15 residues. This chain's CDR3 is CASSLSLAGGDTQYF. The DNA for the CDR3 is TGTGCCAGCAGCTTGTCTCTAGCGGGAGGGGATACGCAGTATTTT. The full variable domain, its missing parts supplied by reference TRBV5-4 and TRBJ2-3, is ETGVTQSPTHLIKTRGQQVTLRCSSQSGHNTVSWYQQALGQGPQFIFQYYREEENGRGNFPPRFSGLQFPNYSSELNVNALELDDSALYLCASSLSLAGGDTQYFGPGTRLTVL.

This clonotype was picked up many times. The gene calls are TRBV11-2 and TRBJ1-2; 9 nucleotides align to TRBD1. The CDR3 totals 16 residues. V shed 1 base, J shed 5 bases, and the junction held 8 bases outside the gene matches. Germline V gives CDR1 SGHAT, CDR2 FQNNGV. The CDR3 DNA reads TGTGCCAGCAGCTTAGGCCGGACAGGGGCCTTATATGGCTACACCTTC. This sequence encodes CASSLGRTGALYGYTF.

This clonotype was counted many times. The chain carries TRBV29-1 and TRBJ2-1; D is unclear. The CDR3 sequence is 14 residues long. The V and J ends lost 7 bases and 5 bases respectively, with 18 bases between them. Germline lookup yields CDR1 SQVTM and CDR2 ANQGSEA. CDR3 in amino acids: CSASEQVVDNEQFF. The CDR3 bases are TGCAGCGCCTCGGAGCAGGTCGTAGACAATGAGCAGTTCTTC.